This T cell receptor beta chain was identified during a study of CD8+ T cells in alopecia areata. General study points: Relative to mice, TCR sharing across patients was less clear, a difference possibly HLA-related.

Details on this clone: Its target is unknown.

CDR3 length equals 13 residues. Trimming removed 3 bases at V and 3 bases at J, with 9 bases between. CDR1 is MGHDK and CDR2 is SYGVNS in the germline V gene. As the sequencing template, cDNA was produced by extracting RNA and reverse transcribing it. Repertoires were generated with immunoSEQ multiplex PCR, while TCRdb's copy carries only in-frame clones and drops some. This table has 200,000 to 250,000 clones, approximately 60% appearing once. V is TRBV25-1 and J is TRBJ2-7; D call uncertain. What was sequenced was CD8+ T cells sorted from blood. This receptor was obtained from a human donor in good health. The CDR3 protein is CASSDGPFYEQYF. The CDR3, as DNA: TGTGCCAGCAGTGACGGACCCTTCTACGAGCAGTACTTC.